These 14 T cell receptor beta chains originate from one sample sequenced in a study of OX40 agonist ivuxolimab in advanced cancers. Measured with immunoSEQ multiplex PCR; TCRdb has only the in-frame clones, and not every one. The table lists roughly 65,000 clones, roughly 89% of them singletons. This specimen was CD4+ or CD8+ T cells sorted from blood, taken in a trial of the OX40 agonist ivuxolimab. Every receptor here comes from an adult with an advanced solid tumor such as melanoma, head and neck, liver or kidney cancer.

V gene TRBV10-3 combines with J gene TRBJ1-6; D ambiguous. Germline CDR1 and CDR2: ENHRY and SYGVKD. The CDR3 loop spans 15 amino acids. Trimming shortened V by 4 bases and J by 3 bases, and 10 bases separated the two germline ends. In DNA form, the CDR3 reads TGTGCCATCAGTGCGGGGTCCAACTATAATTCACCCCTCCACTTT. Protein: CAISAGSNYNSPLHF.

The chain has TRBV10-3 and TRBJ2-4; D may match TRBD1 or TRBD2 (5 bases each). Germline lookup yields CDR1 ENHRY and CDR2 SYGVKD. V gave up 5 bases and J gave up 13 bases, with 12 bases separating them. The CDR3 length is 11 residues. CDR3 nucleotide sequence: TGTGCCATCAGTCCCGGGACGGCCCAGTACTTC. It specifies CAISPGTAQYF.

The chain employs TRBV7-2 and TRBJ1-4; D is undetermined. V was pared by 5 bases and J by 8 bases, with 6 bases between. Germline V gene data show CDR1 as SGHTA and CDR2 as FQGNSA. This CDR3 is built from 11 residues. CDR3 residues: CASSMEEKLFF. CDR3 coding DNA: TGTGCCAGCAGCATGGAAGAAAAACTGTTTTTT.

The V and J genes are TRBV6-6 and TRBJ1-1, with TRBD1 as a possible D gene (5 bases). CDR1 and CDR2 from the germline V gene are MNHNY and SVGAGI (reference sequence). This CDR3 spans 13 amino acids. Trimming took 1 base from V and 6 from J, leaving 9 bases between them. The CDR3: CASSYWGDSEAFF. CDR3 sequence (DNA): TGTGCCAGCAGTTACTGGGGGGACTCTGAAGCTTTCTTT.

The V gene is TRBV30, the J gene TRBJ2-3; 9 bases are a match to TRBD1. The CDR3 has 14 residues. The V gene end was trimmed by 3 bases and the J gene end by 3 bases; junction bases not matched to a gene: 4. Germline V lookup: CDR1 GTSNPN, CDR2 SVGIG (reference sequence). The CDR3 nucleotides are TGTGCCTGGAGCCAGACAGGGGGAACAGATACGCAGTATTTT. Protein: CAWSQTGGTDTQYF.

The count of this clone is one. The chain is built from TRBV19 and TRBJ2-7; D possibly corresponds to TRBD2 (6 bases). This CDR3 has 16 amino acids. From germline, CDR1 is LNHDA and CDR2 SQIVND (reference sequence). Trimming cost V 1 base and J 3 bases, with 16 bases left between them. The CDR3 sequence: CASSIVTTFGGYEQYF. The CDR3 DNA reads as TGTGCCAGTAGTATAGTGACGACGTTCGGGGGCTACGAGCAGTACTTC.

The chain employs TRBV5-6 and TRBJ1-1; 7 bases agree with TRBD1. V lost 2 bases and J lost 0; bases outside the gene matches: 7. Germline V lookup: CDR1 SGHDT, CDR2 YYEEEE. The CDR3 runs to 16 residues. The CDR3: CASSFRDRIMNTEAFF. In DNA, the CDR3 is TGTGCCAGCAGCTTCCGGGACAGAATTATGAACACTGAAGCTTTCTTT.

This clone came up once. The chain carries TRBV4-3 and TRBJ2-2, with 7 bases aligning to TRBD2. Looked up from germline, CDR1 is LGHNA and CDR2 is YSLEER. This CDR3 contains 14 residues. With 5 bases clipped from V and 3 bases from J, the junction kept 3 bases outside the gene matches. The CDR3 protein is CASSSGGYTGELFF. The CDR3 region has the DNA TGCGCCAGCAGCTCCGGGGGGTACACCGGGGAGCTGTTTTTT.

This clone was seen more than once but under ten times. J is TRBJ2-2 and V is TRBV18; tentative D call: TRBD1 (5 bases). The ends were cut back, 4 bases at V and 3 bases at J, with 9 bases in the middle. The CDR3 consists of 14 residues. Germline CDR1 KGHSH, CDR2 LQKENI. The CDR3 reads CASSLMTDTGELFF. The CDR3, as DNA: TGTGCCAGCTCACTGATGACAGACACCGGGGAGCTGTTTTTT.

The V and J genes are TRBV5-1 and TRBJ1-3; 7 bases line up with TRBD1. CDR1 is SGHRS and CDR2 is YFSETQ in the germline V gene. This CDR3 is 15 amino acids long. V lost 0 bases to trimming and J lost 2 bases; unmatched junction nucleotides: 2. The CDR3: CASSLVTGPGNTIYF. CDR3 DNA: TGCGCCAGCAGCTTGGTGACAGGGCCTGGAAACACCATATATTTT. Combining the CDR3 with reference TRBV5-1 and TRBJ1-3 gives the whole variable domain KAGVTQTPRYLIKTRGQQVTLSCSPISGHRSVSWYQQTPGQGLQFLFEYFSETQRNKGNFPGRFSGRQFSNSRSEMNVSTLELGDSALYLCASSLVTGPGNTIYFGEGSWLTVV.

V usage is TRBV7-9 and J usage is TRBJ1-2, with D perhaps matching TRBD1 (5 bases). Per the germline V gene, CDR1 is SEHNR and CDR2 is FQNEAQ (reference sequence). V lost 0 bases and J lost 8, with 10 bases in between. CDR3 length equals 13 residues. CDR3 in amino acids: CASSLAGEGGYTF. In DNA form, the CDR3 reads TGTGCCAGCAGCTTAGCAGGGGAAGGAGGCTACACCTTC.

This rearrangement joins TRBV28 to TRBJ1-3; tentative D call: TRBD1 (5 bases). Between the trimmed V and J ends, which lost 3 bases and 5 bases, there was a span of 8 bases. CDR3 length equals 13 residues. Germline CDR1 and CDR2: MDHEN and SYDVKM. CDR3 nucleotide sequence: TGTGCCAGCAGTTTTCGACAGCGAAACACCATATATTTT. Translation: CASSFRQRNTIYF.

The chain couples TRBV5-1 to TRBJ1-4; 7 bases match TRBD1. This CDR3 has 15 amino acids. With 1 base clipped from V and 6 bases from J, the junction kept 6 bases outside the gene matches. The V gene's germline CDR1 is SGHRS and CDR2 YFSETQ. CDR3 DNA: TGCGCCAGCAGCTTGCGGCGGGACAGTTATGAAAAACTGTTTTTT. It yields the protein CASSLRRDSYEKLFF.

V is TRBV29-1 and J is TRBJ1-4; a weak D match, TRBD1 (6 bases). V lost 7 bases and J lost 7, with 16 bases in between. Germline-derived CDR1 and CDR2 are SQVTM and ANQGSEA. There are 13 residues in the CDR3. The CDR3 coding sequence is TGCAGCGCTGGGGGCTTATGGGGTGAAAAACTGTTTTTT. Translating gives CSAGGLWGEKLFF.